These T cell receptor beta chains were read from a single sample in a study of T-cell reconstitution after alpha-beta-depleted transplantation in children. From the PCR reads, TCRdb called clonotypes with MiXCR, one entry per CDR3 protein. This repertoire shows hundreds of thousands of distinct CDR3 sequences, about 26% found once; its top ten account for approximately 2.5%. The sequenced sample was PBMCs, obtained before TCRalphabeta/CD19-depleted stem cell transplant. All receptors derive from a girl aged 2-10 years with Fanconi anemia, due to receive a stem cell transplant. The CDR3 runs from the conserved cysteine through the conserved F or W. The D gene is left open where the match is weak. Size is omitted from some rows. Given values are once, few, many or a class for expanded clones.

. TRBJ2-1 TRBV5-4 TRBD2 TGTGCCAGCAGCTTGGGAGGTTTACTAGCGGGAGGCAATGAGCAGTTCTTC CASSLGGLLAGGNEQFF
few TRBJ2-1 TRBV3-1 TRBD2 TGTGCCAGCAGCCAAGCGGCCGGGGGGGCGATTGAGCAGTTCTTC CASSQAAGGAIEQFF
many TRBJ2-1 TRBV18 TRBD2 TGTGCCAGCTCACCGCGGGAGGGGGAGATTGAGCAGTTCTTC CASSPREGEIEQFF
. TRBJ2-7 TRBV29-1 TRBD1 TGCAGCGTCACCCGGACAGGGGGCTACGAGCAGTACTTC CSVTRTGGYEQYF
many TRBJ2-2 TRBV7-3 . TGTGCCAGCAGCTTAATGGCGGGATCGAACACCGGGGAGCTGTTTTTT CASSLMAGSNTGELFF
. TRBJ2-1 TRBV7-9 . TGTGCCAGCAGCTCCACAGCGTACAATGAGCAGTTCTTC CASSSTAYNEQFF
many TRBJ1-5 TRBV12-3/TRBV12-4 TRBD1 TGTGCCAGCAGTTCCGGGGGGACAGGTCAGCCCCAGCATTTT CASSSGGTGQPQHF
. TRBJ2-1 TRBV20-1 TRBD2 TGCAGTGCTAGAGAGTGGGGCGGGAGGGCCCTCAATGAGCAGTTCTTC CSAREWGGRALNEQFF
few TRBJ2-2 TRBV6-2/TRBV6-3 . TGTGCCAGCAGTTACTCCCCTGCGGGAAGGACCGGGGAGCTGTTTTTT CASSYSPAGRTGELFF
. TRBJ1-2 TRBV12-3/TRBV12-4 . TGTGCCAGCAGTTTTTTCGGGGCGGATGGGGGCTACACCTTC CASSFFGADGGYTF
. TRBJ2-2 TRBV10-2 . TGCGCCAGCCTTCAGGGTGTGGGCGGGGAGCTGTTTTTT CASLQGVGGELFF
few TRBJ2-4 TRBV20-1 TRBD1 TGCAGTGCTGGGACAGGGGACATTCAGTACTTC CSAGTGDIQYF
many TRBJ2-3 TRBV12-3/TRBV12-4 . TGTGCCAGCTTGGGGTTCCATCCAGATACGCAGTATTTT CASLGFHPDTQYF
many TRBJ2-1 TRBV10-3 TRBD2 TGTGCCATCGGACTAGCGGGGGGTGATGAGCAGTTCTTC CAIGLAGGDEQFF
few TRBJ2-1 TRBV6-1 . TGTGCCAGCAGCCGGACGGGTAATGAGCAGTTCTTC CASSRTGNEQFF
. TRBJ2-3 TRBV20-1 . TGCAGTGCTAGATCCGGCGTCCCCTTCACAGATACGCAGTATTTT CSARSGVPFTDTQYF
many TRBJ2-1 TRBV6-1 TRBD2 TGTGCCAGCAGTGCCGGGACTAGCCATGTCAATGAGCAGTTCTTC CASSAGTSHVNEQFF
many TRBJ2-5 TRBV5-1 . TGCGCCAGCAGCTTTGGAGGGTCCGGGCACGAGACCCAGTACTTC CASSFGGSGHETQYF